Listed here is a single T cell receptor beta chain. This clone has a handful of counts. The antigen it recognizes is unknown. No qualities accompany the bases; no much larger clone lies one base away. Reading the germline V gene (reference sequence) gives CDR1 MNHEY and CDR2 SMNVEV. The CDR3 spans 13 residues, from the cysteine through the phenylalanine. The only DNA kept is the CDR3, 39 bases in frame from the first base. The junction carries 13 bases between V and J, which are trimmed by 6 bases and 4 bases respectively. TCRbeta CDR3 regions were amplified from genomic DNA using the immunoSEQ Assay, a bias-controlled multiplex PCR. On the authors' methods: The number of nucleated cells in each sample was estimated by amplification of reference gene primers within the assay. To quantify the absolute abundance of each unique TCRbeta CDR3 rearrangement, sequence reads were collapsed and filtered. Productive Simpson clonality was computed per sample as the square root of Simpson's diversity index over productive rearrangements. In its TCRdb copy, this immuneACCESS table keeps in-frame sequences only and misses some clones. Where compared with another copy, unresolved V genes explain less than half of these, and the others have no known cause. The V and J calls and clone size come from that table; D and trimming were worked out from the DNA. The sample table lists about 130,000 clones, roughly 79% of them with a count of one. The top ten hold less than 14% of the sample.

The sample comes from a study of blood T cell repertoires in COVID-19 (dated by TCRdb to about 2020). General notes on the study: Collaborator samples came from the United States, Italy and Spain and covered acute and convalescent phases of COVID-19. The samples were drawn from the first 160 participants of the ongoing ImmuneRACE study and from 950 to 1,500 subjects provided by 6 global collaborators. Sample metadata almost always included a de-identified subject ID, COVID-19 status, age in years and sex. A freely available public database, intended as a resource for researchers studying the immune response to SARS-CoV-2, is where the repertoires were released. Where HLA class I and class II types were available, the types were taken from metadata supplied by the sample provider, not from assay-based typing. Subjects who had been exposed to COVID-19, were actively infected with it, or had recovered from it provided the deeply sampled blood TCRbeta repertoires that made up the dataset. The prospective study material was composed of cDNA or gDNA derived from T cells, B-cell-depleted T cells, or PBMCs.

Overall study results and their limits: The amount of clinical and demographic metadata varied by source and participant and was provided uncurated.

Collaborating institutions collected whole blood in K2EDTA tubes following their own protocols. For TCRbeta analysis, collaborators shipped samples as frozen whole blood, isolated PBMCs, or DNA extracted from either of those sample types. Sequencing was carried out using peripheral blood. The receptor chain draws on TRBV27 and TRBJ2-7; the D gene lacks a confident call. The sequence came from a human donor in a cohort sampled during active COVID-19. The DNA reads as follows: TGTGCCAGCAGAGGAGAACTTTTTTACGAGCAGTACTTC. Protein translation: CASRGELFYEQYF.